This TCR beta chain comes out of a study of technical replicates of blood from a few donors. Only in-frame clones appear in the TCRdb table, and some are missing; sequencing was by immunoSEQ multiplex PCR. The data show about 100,000 clones, around 96% seen once. This CDR3 has 14 residues. V shed 3 bases, J shed 0 bases, and the junction held 2 bases outside the gene matches. CDR1 is LGHNA and CDR2 is YNFKEQ in the germline V gene. The sequenced sample consisted of T cells isolated from PBMCs. V is TRBV4-2 and J is TRBJ2-7; 7 bases line up with TRBD2. This TCR was recovered from a human donor in good health. CDR3 amino acids: CASSQTGGSYEQYF. The CDR3, as DNA: TGTGCCAGCAGCCAGACGGGGGGCTCCTACGAGCAGTACTTC.